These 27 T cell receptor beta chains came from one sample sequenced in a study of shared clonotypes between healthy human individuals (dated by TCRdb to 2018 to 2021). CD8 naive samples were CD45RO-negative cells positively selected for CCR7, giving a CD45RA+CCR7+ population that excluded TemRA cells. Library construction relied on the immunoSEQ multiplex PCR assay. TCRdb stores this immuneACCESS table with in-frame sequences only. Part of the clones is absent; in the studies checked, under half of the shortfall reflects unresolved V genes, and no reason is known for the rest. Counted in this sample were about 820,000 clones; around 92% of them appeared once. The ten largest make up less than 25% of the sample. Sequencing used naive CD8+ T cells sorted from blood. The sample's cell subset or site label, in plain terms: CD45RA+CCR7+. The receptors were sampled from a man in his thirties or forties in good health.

Written as DNA, the CDR3 is TGTGCCAGCAGTTTATGGGGGGGCCTGGGCACTGAAGCTTTCTTT. As protein: CASSLWGGLGTEAFF. This sequence joins TRBV27 and TRBJ1-1; D perhaps matches TRBD1 (6 bases). CDR3 length: 15 residues. Trimming took off 1 base at V and 4 bases at J, with 13 bases between the two ends. Germline loops: CDR1 MNHEY, CDR2 SMNVEV (reference sequence).

The CDR3 DNA follows: TGTGCCAGCAGCTTGGGACAGGGGGTTAATGAGCAGTTCTTC. Its translation: CASSLGQGVNEQFF. The V and J genes are TRBV7-2 and TRBJ2-1; 11 bases are a match to TRBD1. The length of the CDR3 is 14 residues. The V and J ends lost 3 bases and 7 bases, in that order; junction bases with no gene match: 2. Germline V CDR1 and CDR2: SGHTA, FQGNSA.

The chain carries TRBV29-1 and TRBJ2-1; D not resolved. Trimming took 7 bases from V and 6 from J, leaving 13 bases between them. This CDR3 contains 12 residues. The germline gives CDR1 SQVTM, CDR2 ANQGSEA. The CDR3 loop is CSAGTLGNEQFF. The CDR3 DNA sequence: TGCAGCGCCGGCACCCTGGGCAATGAGCAGTTCTTC.

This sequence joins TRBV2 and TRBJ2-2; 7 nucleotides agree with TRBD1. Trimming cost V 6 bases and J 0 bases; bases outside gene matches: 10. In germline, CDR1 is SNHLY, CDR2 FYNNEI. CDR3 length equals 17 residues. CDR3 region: CASRGDSSPSNTGELFF. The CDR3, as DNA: TGTGCCAGCAGGGGGGACAGTAGTCCCTCGAACACCGGGGAGCTGTTTTTT. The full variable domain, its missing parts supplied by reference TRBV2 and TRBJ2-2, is EPEVTQTPSHQVTQMGQEVILRCVPISNHLYFYWYRQILGQKVEFLVSFYNNEISEKSEIFDDQFSVERPDGSNFTLKIRSTKLEDSAMYFCASRGDSSPSNTGELFFGEGSRLTVL.

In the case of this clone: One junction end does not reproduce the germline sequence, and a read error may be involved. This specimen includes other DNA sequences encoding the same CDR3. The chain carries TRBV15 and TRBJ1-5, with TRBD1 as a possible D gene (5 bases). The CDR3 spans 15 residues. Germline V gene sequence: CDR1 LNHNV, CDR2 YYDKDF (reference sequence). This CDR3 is CATSSPQETNQPQHF. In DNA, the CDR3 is TGTGCTACCAGCAGCCCACAGGAGACCAATCAGCCCCAGCATTTT.

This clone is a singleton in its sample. Here the CDR3 DNA reads TGTGCCAGCAGCTTTATCGGACAGGGGGTTGTGGGGAACTACGAGCAGTACTTC. Its translation: CASSFIGQGVVGNYEQYF. The chain carries TRBV5-6 and TRBJ2-7, with 10 bases identical to TRBD1. This CDR3 has 18 residues. CDR1 SGHDT and CDR2 YYEEEE come from the germline V gene. V shed 2 bases, J shed 3 bases, and the junction held 14 bases outside the gene matches.

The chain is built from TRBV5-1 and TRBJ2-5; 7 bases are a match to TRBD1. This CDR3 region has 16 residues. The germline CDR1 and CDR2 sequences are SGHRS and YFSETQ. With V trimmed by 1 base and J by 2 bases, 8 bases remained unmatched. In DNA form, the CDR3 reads TGCGCCAGCAGCTTGACAACAGGGACAGCACAAGAGACCCAGTACTTC. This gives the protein CASSLTTGTAQETQYF.

DNA for the CDR3: TGTGCCAGCAGCTTAGCAGGGAACGAGCAGTACTTC. The encoded protein is CASSLAGNEQYF. The V and J genes are TRBV11-2 and TRBJ2-7; tentatively, D is TRBD1 (5 bases). The CDR3 runs 12 residues. Germline-derived CDR1 and CDR2 are SGHAT and FQNNGV. Trimming left V 1 base short and J 5 bases short, with 6 bases between.

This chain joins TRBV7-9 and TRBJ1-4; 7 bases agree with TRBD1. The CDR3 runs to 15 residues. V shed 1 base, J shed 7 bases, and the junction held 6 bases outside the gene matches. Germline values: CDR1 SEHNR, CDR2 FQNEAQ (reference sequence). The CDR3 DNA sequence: TGTGCCAGCAGCTTAGTACAGGGGATCGGTGAAAAACTGTTTTTT. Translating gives CASSLVQGIGEKLFF. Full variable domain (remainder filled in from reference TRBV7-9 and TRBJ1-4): DTGVSQNPRHKITKRGQNVTFRCDPISEHNRLYWYRQTLGQGPEFLTYFQNEAQLEKSRLLSDRFSAERPKGSFSTLEIQRTEQGDSAMYLCASSLVQGIGEKLFFGSGTQLSVL.

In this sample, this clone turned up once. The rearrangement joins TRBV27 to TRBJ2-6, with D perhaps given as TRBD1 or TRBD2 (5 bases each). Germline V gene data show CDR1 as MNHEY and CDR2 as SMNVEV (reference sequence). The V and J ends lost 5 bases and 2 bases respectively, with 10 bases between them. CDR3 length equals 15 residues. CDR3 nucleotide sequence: TGTGCCAGCAGTCCCCCGGGGCCTGGGGCCAACGTCCTGACTTTC. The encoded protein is CASSPPGPGANVLTF.

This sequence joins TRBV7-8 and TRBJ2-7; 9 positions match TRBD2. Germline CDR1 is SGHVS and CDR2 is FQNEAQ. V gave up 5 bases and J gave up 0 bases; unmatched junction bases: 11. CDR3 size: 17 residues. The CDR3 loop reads CASSPTRGGAFSYEQYF. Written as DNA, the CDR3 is TGTGCCAGCAGCCCCACGCGGGGGGGGGCCTTCTCCTACGAGCAGTACTTC.

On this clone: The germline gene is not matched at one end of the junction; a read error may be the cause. As DNA, the CDR3 is TGTGCTAGCAGCTTAAGCTTCCAGGGGAGCACTGAAGCTTTCTTT. Its translation: CASSLSFQGSTEAFF. J is TRBJ1-1 and V is TRBV7-7; D may be TRBD1 (6 bases). The CDR3 is 15 amino acids. The germline V gene encodes CDR1 SSHAT and CDR2 FNYEAQ (reference sequence).

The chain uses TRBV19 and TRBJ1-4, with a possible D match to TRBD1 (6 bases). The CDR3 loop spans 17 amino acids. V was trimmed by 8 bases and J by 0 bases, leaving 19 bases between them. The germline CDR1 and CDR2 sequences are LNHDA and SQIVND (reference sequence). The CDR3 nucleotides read TGTGCCAGTCGCTCAACCGGGACACCGACAACTAATGAAAAACTGTTTTTT. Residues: CASRSTGTPTTNEKLFF.

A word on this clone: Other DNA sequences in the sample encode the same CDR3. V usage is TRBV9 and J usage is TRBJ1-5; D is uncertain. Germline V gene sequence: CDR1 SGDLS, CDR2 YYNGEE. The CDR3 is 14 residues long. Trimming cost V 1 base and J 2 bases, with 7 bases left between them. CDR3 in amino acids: CASSVSGGNQPQHF. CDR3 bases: TGTGCCAGCAGCGTATCGGGTGGCAATCAGCCCCAGCATTTT.

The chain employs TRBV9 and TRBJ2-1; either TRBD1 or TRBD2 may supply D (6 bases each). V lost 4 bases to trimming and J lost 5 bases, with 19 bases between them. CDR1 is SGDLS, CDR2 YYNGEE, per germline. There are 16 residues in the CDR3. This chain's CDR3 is CASSPQGGLSNNEQFF. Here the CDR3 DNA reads TGTGCCAGCAGCCCCCAAGGGGGACTGTCAAACAATGAGCAGTTCTTC.

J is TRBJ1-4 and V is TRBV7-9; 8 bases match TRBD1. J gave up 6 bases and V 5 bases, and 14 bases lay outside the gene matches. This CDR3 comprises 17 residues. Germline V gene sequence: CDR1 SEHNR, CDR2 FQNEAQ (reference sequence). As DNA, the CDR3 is TGTGCCAGCAGCAGAGGATCGACAGGGGAGGGTGATGAAAAACTGTTTTTT. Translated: CASSRGSTGEGDEKLFF.

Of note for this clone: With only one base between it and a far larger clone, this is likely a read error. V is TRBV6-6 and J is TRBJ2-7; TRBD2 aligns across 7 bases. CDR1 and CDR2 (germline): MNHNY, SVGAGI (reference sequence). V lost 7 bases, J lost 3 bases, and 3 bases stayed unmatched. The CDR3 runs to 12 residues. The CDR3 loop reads CASTASGYEQYF. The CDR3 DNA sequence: TGTGCCAGCACGGCTAGCGGCTACGAGCAGTACTTC.

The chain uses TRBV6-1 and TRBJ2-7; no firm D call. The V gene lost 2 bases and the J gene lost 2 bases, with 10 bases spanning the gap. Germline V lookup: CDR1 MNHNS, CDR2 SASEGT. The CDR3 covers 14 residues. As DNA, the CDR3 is TGTGCCAGCAGTGAATCCCCAGGTCCCTACGAGCAGTACTTC. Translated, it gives CASSESPGPYEQYF.

CDR3 amino acids: CASSPGPNYGYTF. CDR3 nucleotides: TGCGCCAGCAGTCCAGGGCCGAACTATGGCTACACCTTC. The rearrangement links TRBV4-1 to TRBJ1-2; tentatively, D is TRBD1 (5 bases). This CDR3 comprises 13 residues. CDR1 and CDR2 from the germline V gene are MGHRA and YSYEKL. The V end was cut by 6 bases, the J end by 2 bases, with 10 bases between.

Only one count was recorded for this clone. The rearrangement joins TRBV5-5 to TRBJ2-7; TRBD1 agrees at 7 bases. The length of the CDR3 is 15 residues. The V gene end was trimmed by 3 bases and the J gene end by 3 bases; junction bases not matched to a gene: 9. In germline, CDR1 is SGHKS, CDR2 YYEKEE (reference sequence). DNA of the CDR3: TGTGCCAGCAGCTCGCCTACGACAGGGTACTACGAGCAGTACTTC. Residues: CASSSPTTGYYEQYF.

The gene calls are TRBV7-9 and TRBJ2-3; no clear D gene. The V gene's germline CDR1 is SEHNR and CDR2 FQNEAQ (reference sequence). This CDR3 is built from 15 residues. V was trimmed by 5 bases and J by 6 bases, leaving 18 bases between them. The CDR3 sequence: CASSQLSNPGDTQYF. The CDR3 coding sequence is TGTGCCAGCAGCCAACTCAGTAATCCTGGGGATACGCAGTATTTT.

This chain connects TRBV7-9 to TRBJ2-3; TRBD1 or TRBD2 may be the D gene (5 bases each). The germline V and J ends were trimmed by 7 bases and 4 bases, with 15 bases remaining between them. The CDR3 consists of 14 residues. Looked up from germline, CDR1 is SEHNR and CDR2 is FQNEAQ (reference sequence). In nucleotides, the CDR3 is TGTGCCAGCACCGCACCCCGGGGCGCAGATACGCAGTATTTT. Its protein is CASTAPRGADTQYF.

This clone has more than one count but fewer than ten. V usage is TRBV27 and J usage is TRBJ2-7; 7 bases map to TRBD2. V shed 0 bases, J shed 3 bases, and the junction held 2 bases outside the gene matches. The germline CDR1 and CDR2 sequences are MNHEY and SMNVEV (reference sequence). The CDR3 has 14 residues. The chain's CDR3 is CASSLSGLVYEQYF. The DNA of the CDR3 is TGTGCCAGCAGTTTATCCGGACTAGTCTACGAGCAGTACTTC.

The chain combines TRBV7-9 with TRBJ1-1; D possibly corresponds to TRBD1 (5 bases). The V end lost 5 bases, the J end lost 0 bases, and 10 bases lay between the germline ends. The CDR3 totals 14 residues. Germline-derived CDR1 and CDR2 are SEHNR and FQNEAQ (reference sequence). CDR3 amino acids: CASSGGTVNTEAFF. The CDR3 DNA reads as TGTGCCAGCAGCGGAGGGACGGTGAACACTGAAGCTTTCTTT.

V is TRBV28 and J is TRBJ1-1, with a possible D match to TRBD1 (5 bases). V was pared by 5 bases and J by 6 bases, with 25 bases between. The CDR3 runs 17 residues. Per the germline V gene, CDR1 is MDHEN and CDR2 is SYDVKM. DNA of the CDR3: TGTGCCAGCAGTCCTCTTATAGGAAACAAGGGGACCTCTGAAGCTTTCTTT. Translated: CASSPLIGNKGTSEAFF.

Here the CDR3 DNA reads TGCGCCAGCAGCCAAGATTCAGACCCTCGGAGGGGGGCAGGCGAAGCTTTCTTT. This codes for CASSQDSDPRRGAGEAFF. The rearrangement uses TRBV4-1 and TRBJ1-1; D is perhaps TRBD1 (6 bases). Germline values: CDR1 MGHRA, CDR2 YSYEKL. Between the trimmed V and J ends, which lost 0 bases and 8 bases, there was a span of 25 bases. The CDR3 is 18 residues long.

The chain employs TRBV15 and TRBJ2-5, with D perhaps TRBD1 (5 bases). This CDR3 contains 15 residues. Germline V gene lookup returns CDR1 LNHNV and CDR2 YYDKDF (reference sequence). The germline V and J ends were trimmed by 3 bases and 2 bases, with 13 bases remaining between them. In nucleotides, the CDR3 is TGTGCCACCAGCAGGCGTCGTGACAGACAAGAGACCCAGTACTTC. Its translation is CATSRRRDRQETQYF.